This T cell receptor beta chain was identified in a study of T cell repertoires in cytomegalovirus infection. The study, taken as a whole, reports: Clonotype analysis showed dominance of the ex vivo response by HLA-C-restricted CMV-specific TCR beta clonotypes.

Comments on this clonotype: Its cognate antigen is unknown.

This CDR3 contains 12 residues. Germline-derived CDR1 and CDR2 are SGDLS and YYNGEE. Trimming stripped 0 bases from V and 8 bases from J, with 5 bases between. TCRdb passed the reads through MiXCR, listing each CDR3 protein once. The sample has fewer than 1,000,000 distinct CDR3 sequences; less than 40% are singletons. The specimen comprised cultured CD8+ T cells from PBMCs, sampled from culture after CMV antigen stimulation. The clonotype was recovered from a human donor in good health (CMV status not recorded). Some clones in this sample may be carry-over from other donors' samples. The chain couples TRBV9 to TRBJ2-2; D unclear. The CDR3 coding sequence is TGTGCCAGCAGCGTAGGGAAAGGGGAGCTGTTTTTT. Its protein product is CASSVGKGELFF.